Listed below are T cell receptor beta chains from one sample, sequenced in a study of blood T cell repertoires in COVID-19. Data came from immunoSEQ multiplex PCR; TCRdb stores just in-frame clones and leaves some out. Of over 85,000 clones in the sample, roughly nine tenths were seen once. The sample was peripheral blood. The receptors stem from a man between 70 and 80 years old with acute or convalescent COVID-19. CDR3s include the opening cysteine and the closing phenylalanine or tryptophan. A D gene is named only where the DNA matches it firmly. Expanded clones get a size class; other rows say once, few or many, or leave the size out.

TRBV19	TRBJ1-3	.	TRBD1	TGTGCCAGTAGTCCGGGACAGGGGGTCACCATATATTTT	CASSPGQGVTIYF
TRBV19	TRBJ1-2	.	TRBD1	TGTGCCAGTAGTCAACAGGGGGACTATGGCTACACCTTC	CASSQQGDYGYTF
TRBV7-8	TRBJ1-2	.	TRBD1	TGTGCCAGCAGCTCGACAGGGGACAACTATGGCTACACCTTC	CASSSTGDNYGYTF
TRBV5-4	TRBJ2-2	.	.	TGTGCCAGCAGCAATTACAGGAACACCGGGGAGCTGTTTTTT	CASSNYRNTGELFF
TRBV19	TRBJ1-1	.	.	TGTGCCAGTACGGGCAGGGAGAACACTGAAGCTTTCTTT	CASTGRENTEAFF
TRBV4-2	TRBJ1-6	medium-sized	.	TGTGCCAGCAGCCCTAAGATATCCGAAGGGAGTTCACCCCTCCACTTT	CASSPKISEGSSPLHF
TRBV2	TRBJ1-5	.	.	TGTGCCAGCAGGGAAGGACCCCTAGAAAATCAGCCCCAGCATTTT	CASREGPLENQPQHF
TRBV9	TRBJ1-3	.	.	TGTGCCAGCAGCGAAAGACAGAGCTCTGGAAACACCATATATTTT	CASSERQSSGNTIYF
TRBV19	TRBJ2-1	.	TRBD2	TGTGCCAGTCTCGGGGGGGACAATGAGCAGTTCTTC	CASLGGDNEQFF
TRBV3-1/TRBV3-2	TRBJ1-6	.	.	TGTGCCAGCAGCCAAGACAGGGGTAGCTCACCCCTCCACTTT	CASSQDRGSSPLHF
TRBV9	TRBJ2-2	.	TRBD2	TGTGCCAGCAGCTTTAGCGGGGACGCGAACACCGGGGAGCTGTTTTTT	CASSFSGDANTGELFF
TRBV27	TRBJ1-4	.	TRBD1	TGTGCCAGCATCTGGACAGGGAATAATGAAAAACTGTTTTTT	CASIWTGNNEKLFF